Listed below are T cell receptor beta chains from one sample, sequenced in a study of blood T cell repertoires in COVID-19. TCRdb's table, derived via immunoSEQ multiplex PCR, lists solely in-frame clones and lacks some. The table records about 110,000 clones, 82% of them present only once. The sample taken for sequencing was peripheral blood. These receptors all come from a woman between 55 and 75 years old with acute or convalescent COVID-19. Each CDR3 is given without its conserved first and last residue. Fields, in order: CDR3 protein, V gene, J gene, D gene. The D gene is left open where the match is weak.

CDR3 protein: ASSTGQGEGYT
V gene: TRBV18
J gene: TRBJ1-2
D gene: TRBD1

CDR3 protein: ASSQDPQGQGSNQPQH
V gene: TRBV4-3
J gene: TRBJ1-5
D gene: -

CDR3 protein: SVEGRNTGAYGYT
V gene: TRBV29-1
J gene: TRBJ1-2
D gene: TRBD1

CDR3 protein: ASSSGMGSEQY
V gene: TRBV11-2
J gene: TRBJ2-7
D gene: -

CDR3 protein: ATGRYSGANVLT
V gene: TRBV19
J gene: TRBJ2-6
D gene: -

CDR3 protein: ASSSTRRGIYEQY
V gene: TRBV7-9
J gene: TRBJ2-7
D gene: -

CDR3 protein: ASSLTQEYEQY
V gene: TRBV7-2
J gene: TRBJ2-7
D gene: -

CDR3 protein: ASSFMGGGPNSPLH
V gene: TRBV28
J gene: TRBJ1-6
D gene: -

CDR3 protein: ASSSGQGPKNIQY
V gene: TRBV5-1
J gene: TRBJ2-4
D gene: TRBD1

CDR3 protein: ASSLTALAGGYNEQF
V gene: TRBV7-3
J gene: TRBJ2-1
D gene: TRBD2

CDR3 protein: ASRSGRNTIY
V gene: TRBV27
J gene: TRBJ1-3
D gene: -

CDR3 protein: ASSKAKTGTGTSPTEAF
V gene: TRBV21-1
J gene: TRBJ1-1
D gene: -

CDR3 protein: ASSEQQGESEKLF
V gene: TRBV5-1
J gene: TRBJ1-4
D gene: -

CDR3 protein: ASRRGTSGGETQY
V gene: TRBV2
J gene: TRBJ2-5
D gene: TRBD2

CDR3 protein: SAVRQGVNYEQY
V gene: TRBV29-1
J gene: TRBJ2-7
D gene: TRBD1

CDR3 protein: ATSVQGYGYT
V gene: TRBV24-1
J gene: TRBJ1-2
D gene: -

CDR3 protein: ASSIGQVSYNSPLH
V gene: TRBV19
J gene: TRBJ1-6
D gene: -

CDR3 protein: SASNEIYGYT
V gene: TRBV20-1
J gene: TRBJ1-2
D gene: -

CDR3 protein: ASSGRDSGFNEQF
V gene: TRBV9
J gene: TRBJ2-1
D gene: TRBD1

CDR3 protein: ASSSGYQPQH
V gene: TRBV6-2/TRBV6-3
J gene: TRBJ1-5
D gene: -

CDR3 protein: ASSLGQGDTEAF
V gene: TRBV7-9
J gene: TRBJ1-1
D gene: TRBD1

CDR3 protein: ASSRGAQGNTEAF
V gene: TRBV6-5
J gene: TRBJ1-1
D gene: -

CDR3 protein: ASSGGPRNTGELF
V gene: TRBV6-1
J gene: TRBJ2-2
D gene: -

CDR3 protein: ASSEALPMEAF
V gene: TRBV2
J gene: TRBJ1-1
D gene: -

CDR3 protein: ASSVDRQYGYT
V gene: TRBV7-2
J gene: TRBJ1-2
D gene: -

CDR3 protein: ASSPGQGGGMNTEAF
V gene: TRBV9
J gene: TRBJ1-1
D gene: TRBD1

CDR3 protein: ASSPRQGAISPLH
V gene: TRBV6-5
J gene: TRBJ1-6
D gene: TRBD1

CDR3 protein: ASGGDRVGSPLH
V gene: TRBV28
J gene: TRBJ1-6
D gene: TRBD1

CDR3 protein: ASRTTGLSNQPQH
V gene: TRBV19
J gene: TRBJ1-5
D gene: TRBD1

CDR3 protein: ASSQRLSLFTDTQY
V gene: TRBV5-6
J gene: TRBJ2-3
D gene: -

CDR3 protein: ASRPGTGGTGELF
V gene: TRBV13
J gene: TRBJ2-2
D gene: TRBD1

CDR3 protein: ASSTDRDSYNSPLH
V gene: TRBV6-2/TRBV6-3
J gene: TRBJ1-6
D gene: TRBD1

CDR3 protein: ASSEKPGWDSTANSPLH
V gene: TRBV6-1
J gene: TRBJ1-6
D gene: -

CDR3 protein: AISEPTINTGELF
V gene: TRBV10-3
J gene: TRBJ2-2
D gene: -

CDR3 protein: ASSGLVGDSYNEQF
V gene: TRBV27
J gene: TRBJ2-1
D gene: TRBD1

CDR3 protein: ASSLTGSYGYT
V gene: TRBV12-3/TRBV12-4
J gene: TRBJ1-2
D gene: -

CDR3 protein: ASSLDSSNYGYT
V gene: TRBV5-5
J gene: TRBJ1-2
D gene: -

CDR3 protein: ASSLVPLAATNEKLF
V gene: TRBV11-2
J gene: TRBJ1-4
D gene: -

CDR3 protein: ASSSQGAQPQH
V gene: TRBV19
J gene: TRBJ1-5
D gene: -

CDR3 protein: ATSRASTNEKLF
V gene: TRBV15
J gene: TRBJ1-4
D gene: -

CDR3 protein: ASSPYQDREAYEQY
V gene: TRBV11-3
J gene: TRBJ2-7
D gene: TRBD1

CDR3 protein: ASSYSSLAHEQY
V gene: TRBV6-2/TRBV6-3
J gene: TRBJ2-7
D gene: -

CDR3 protein: ASSIDPPGGSGETQY
V gene: TRBV19
J gene: TRBJ2-5
D gene: TRBD2

CDR3 protein: ASSFTGASSPLH
V gene: TRBV3-1/TRBV3-2
J gene: TRBJ1-6
D gene: -

CDR3 protein: ASSLIGGYT
V gene: TRBV28
J gene: TRBJ1-2
D gene: -

CDR3 protein: ASSQEETGTDTQY
V gene: TRBV4-1
J gene: TRBJ2-3
D gene: -

CDR3 protein: ASSIVGGGTDTQY
V gene: TRBV19
J gene: TRBJ2-3
D gene: -

CDR3 protein: ASSLAYNEKLF
V gene: TRBV9
J gene: TRBJ1-4
D gene: -

CDR3 protein: ASSQQTPGQGVGEKLF
V gene: TRBV4-2
J gene: TRBJ1-4
D gene: TRBD1

CDR3 protein: ASSLDTGIGNTIY
V gene: TRBV5-6
J gene: TRBJ1-3
D gene: -

CDR3 protein: ASRTSGGVHEQY
V gene: TRBV6-5
J gene: TRBJ2-7
D gene: -